This T cell receptor beta chain emerged from a study of blood T cells in healthy people across ages. The V segment lost 6 bases and the J segment 3 bases; nucleotides outside the gene matches: 6. Germline V CDR1 and CDR2: MNHNS, SASEGT. The length of the CDR3 is 14 residues. A second PCR of roughly 7 to 11 cycles used a sample-barcoded 5' primer and a J-beta primer mix. One entry per CDR3 protein results from TCRdb running MiXCR on the 5' RACE reads. The data contain about 1.7 million distinct CDR3 sequences, 25% to 30% of them singletons. Findings of the study overall: Aged donors had fewer naive CD4+ cells and lower diversity than long-lived donors. Naive and antigen-experienced cells were not separated, limiting conclusive comparison.

This clonotype was seen many times. The target antigen is unknown. PBMCs were isolated at a quantity of at least 7 million per sample. There were at least 5 micrograms of total RNA extracted from every sample. The TCR originated in a woman in her twenties or thirties in good health. The chain links TRBV6-1 to TRBJ2-7; TRBD1 agrees at 9 bases. Material for sequencing was blood. The CDR3 loop is CASSAGTGIYEQYF. The CDR3 DNA reads TGTGCCAGCAGCGCCGGGACAGGGATCTACGAGCAGTACTTC.